This T cell receptor beta chain is drawn from a study of shared clonotypes between healthy human individuals. Across the whole study: The plates for each donor numbered three CD4 naive, three CD4 memory, two CD8 naive and one CD8 memory. The study, taken as a whole, reports: Some clonotypes were shared by all four sorted-subset donors, while others were not shared. The non-shared ones had lower generation probabilities than the shared ones.

This CDR3 has 16 amino acids. The authors split each subset's genomic DNA evenly across several immunoSEQ plates. Authors' analysis steps: ImmunoSEQ only sent back junction sequences with no quality scores, so filtering was done differently. The method was immunoSEQ multiplex PCR; TCRdb's version includes in-frame clones alone and lacks a portion of them. That table supplies the V and J calls and clone size; D and trimming were determined from the DNA. The data contain some 2.1 million clones, just over 90% of them singletons. Regarding this clone: The target antigen is unknown.

Selected positively for CCR7 and CD45RO-negative, naive CD8 cells excluded terminally differentiated effector memory CD45RA+ cells. Sequencing was carried out using naive CD8+ T cells from PBMCs. The rearrangement uses TRBV21-1 and TRBJ2-2; no DNA check was done on the table's D call, TRBD2. TRBV21-1 is designated a pseudogene. The source is a man younger than 35 in good health. Some clones in this sample may be carry-over from other donors' samples. This CDR3 reads CASCPGGGGNTGELFF. The CDR3 DNA reads as TGTGCCAGTTGCCCGGGCGGGGGGGGCAACACCGGGGAGCTGTTTTTT.